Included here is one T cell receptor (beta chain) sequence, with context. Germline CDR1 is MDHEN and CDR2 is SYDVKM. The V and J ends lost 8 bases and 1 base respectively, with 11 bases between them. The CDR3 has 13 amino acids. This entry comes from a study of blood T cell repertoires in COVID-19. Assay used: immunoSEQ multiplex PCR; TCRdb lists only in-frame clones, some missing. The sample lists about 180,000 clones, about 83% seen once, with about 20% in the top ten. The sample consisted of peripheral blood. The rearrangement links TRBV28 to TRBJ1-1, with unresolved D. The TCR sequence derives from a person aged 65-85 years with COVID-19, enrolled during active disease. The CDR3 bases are TGTGCCAGCCGGGAGGACCCGAACACTGAAGCTTTCTTT. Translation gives CASREDPNTEAFF.